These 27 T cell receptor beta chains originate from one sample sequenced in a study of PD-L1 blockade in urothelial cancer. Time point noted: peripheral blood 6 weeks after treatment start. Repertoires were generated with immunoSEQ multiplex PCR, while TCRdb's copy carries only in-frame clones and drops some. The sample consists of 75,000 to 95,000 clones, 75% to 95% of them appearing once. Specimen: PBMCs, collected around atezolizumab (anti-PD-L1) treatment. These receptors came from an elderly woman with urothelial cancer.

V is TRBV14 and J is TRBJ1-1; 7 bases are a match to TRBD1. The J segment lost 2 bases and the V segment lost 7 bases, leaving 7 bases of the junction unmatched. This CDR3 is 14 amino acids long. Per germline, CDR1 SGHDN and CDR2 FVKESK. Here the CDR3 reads CASIGQATNTEAFF. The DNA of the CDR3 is TGTGCCAGCATAGGACAGGCGACTAACACTGAAGCTTTCTTT.

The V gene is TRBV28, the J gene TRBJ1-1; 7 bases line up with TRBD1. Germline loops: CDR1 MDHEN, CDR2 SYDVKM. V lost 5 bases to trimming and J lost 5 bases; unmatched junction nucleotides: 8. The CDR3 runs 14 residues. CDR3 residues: CASSIPTGRTEAFF. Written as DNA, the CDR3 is TGTGCCAGCAGTATCCCGACAGGGCGGACTGAAGCTTTCTTT.

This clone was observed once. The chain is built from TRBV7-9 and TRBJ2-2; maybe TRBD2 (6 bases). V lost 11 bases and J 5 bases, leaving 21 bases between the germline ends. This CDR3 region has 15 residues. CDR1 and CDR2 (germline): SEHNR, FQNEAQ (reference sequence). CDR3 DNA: TGTGCCCCTGGGATGCGGCGGGGTGGAACCGGGGAGCTGTTTTTT. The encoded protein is CAPGMRRGGTGELFF.

CDR3 coding DNA: TGTGCCAGCAGTCAGGTTGGGGAAGCTTTCTTT. It translates to CASSQVGEAFF. The V call is TRBV6-5, the J call TRBJ1-1; D unresolved. The CDR3 extends over 11 amino acids. The germline V gene encodes CDR1 MNHEY and CDR2 SVGAGI. Trimming stripped 5 bases from V and 8 bases from J, with 9 bases between.

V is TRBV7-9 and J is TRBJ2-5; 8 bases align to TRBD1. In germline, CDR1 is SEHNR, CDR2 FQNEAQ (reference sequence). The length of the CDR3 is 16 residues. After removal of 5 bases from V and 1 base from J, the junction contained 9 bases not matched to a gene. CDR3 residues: CASSTRTGITQETQYF. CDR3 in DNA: TGTGCCAGCAGCACGCGGACAGGGATTACCCAAGAGACCCAGTACTTC.

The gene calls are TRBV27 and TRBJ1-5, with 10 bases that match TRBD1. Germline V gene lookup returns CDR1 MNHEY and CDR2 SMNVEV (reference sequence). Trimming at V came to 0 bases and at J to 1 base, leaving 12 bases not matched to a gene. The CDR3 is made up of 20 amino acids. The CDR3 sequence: CASSLSPATGGGGSNQPQHF. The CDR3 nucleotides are TGTGCCAGCAGTTTATCCCCCGCGACAGGGGGCGGAGGGAGCAATCAGCCCCAGCATTTT.

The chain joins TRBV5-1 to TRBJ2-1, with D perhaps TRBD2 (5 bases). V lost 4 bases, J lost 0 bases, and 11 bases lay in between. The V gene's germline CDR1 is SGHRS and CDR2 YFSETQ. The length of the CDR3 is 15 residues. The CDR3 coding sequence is TGCGCCAGCAGCGCGGGTGCTAGCTCCTACAATGAGCAGTTCTTC. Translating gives CASSAGASSYNEQFF. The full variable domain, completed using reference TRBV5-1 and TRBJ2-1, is KAGVTQTPRYLIKTRGQQVTLSCSPISGHRSVSWYQQTPGQGLQFLFEYFSETQRNKGNFPGRFSGRQFSNSRSEMNVSTLELGDSALYLCASSAGASSYNEQFFGPGTRLTVL.

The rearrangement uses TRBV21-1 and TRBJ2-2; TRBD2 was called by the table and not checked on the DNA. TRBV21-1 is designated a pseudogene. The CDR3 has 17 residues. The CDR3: CASTLSRRGDPSGELFF. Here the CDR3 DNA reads TGTGCCAGCACCCTGTCTCGGAGGGGAGATCCGTCCGGGGAGCTGTTTTTT.

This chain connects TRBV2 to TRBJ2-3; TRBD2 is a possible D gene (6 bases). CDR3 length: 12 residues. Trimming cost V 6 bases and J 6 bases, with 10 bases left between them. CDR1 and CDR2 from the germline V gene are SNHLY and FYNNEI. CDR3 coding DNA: TGTGCCAGCAGAACGCTAGCGGATACGCAGTATTTT. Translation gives CASRTLADTQYF.

The CDR3 DNA follows: TGTGCCAGCAGACCCCAGGGCCCCCTGAACACTGAAGCTTTCTTT. Translation: CASRPQGPLNTEAFF. The genes are TRBV28 and TRBJ1-1, with a tentative D call TRBD1 (5 bases). This CDR3 is built from 15 residues. Trimming cost V 6 bases and J 0 bases, with 14 bases left between them. Per germline, CDR1 MDHEN and CDR2 SYDVKM.

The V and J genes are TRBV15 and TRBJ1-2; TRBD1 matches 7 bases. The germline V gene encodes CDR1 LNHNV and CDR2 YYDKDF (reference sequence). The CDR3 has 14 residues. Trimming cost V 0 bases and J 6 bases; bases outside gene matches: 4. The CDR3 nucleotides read TGTGCCACCAGCAGAGAACGAACAGGGGATGGCTACACCTTC. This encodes CATSRERTGDGYTF.

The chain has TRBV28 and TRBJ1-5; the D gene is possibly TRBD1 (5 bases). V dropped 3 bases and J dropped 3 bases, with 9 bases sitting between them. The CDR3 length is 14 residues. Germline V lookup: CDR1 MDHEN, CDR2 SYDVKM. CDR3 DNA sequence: TGTGCCAGCAGTTTGTGGGGCCTCAATCAGCCCCAGCATTTT. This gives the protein CASSLWGLNQPQHF.

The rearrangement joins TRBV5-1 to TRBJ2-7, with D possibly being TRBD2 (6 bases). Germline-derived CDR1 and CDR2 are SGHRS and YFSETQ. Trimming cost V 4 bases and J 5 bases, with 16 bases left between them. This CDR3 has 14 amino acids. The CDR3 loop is CASSRRAGGDEQYF. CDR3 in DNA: TGCGCCAGCAGCCGGAGGGCGGGCGGCGACGAGCAGTACTTC.

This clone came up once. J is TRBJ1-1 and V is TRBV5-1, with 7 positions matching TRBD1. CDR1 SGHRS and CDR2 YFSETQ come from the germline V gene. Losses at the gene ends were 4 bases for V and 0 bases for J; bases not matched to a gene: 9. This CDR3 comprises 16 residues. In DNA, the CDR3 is TGCGCCAGCAGCCGGGACAGCCGATCAATGAACACTGAAGCTTTCTTT. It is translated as CASSRDSRSMNTEAFF. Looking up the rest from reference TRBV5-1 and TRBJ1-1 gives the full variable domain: KAGVTQTPRYLIKTRGQQVTLSCSPISGHRSVSWYQQTPGQGLQFLFEYFSETQRNKGNFPGRFSGRQFSNSRSEMNVSTLELGDSALYLCASSRDSRSMNTEAFFGQGTRLTVV.

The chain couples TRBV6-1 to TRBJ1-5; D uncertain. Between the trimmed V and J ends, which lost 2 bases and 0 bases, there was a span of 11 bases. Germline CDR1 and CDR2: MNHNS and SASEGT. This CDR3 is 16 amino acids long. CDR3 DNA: TGTGCCAGCAGTGAACGAGAATCATATAGCAATCAGCCCCAGCATTTT. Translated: CASSERESYSNQPQHF.

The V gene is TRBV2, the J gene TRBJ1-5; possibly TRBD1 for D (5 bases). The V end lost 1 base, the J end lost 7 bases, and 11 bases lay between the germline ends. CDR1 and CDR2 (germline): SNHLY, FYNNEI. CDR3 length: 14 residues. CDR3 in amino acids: CASSEVQGRQPQHF. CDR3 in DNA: TGTGCCAGCAGTGAAGTGCAGGGTCGGCAGCCCCAGCATTTT.

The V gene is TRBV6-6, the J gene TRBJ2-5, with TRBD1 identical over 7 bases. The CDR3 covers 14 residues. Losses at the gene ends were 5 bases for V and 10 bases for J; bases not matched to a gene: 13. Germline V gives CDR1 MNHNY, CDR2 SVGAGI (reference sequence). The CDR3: CASSNRGPNLNQYF. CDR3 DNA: TGTGCCAGCAGTAACAGGGGACCAAACTTAAACCAGTACTTC.

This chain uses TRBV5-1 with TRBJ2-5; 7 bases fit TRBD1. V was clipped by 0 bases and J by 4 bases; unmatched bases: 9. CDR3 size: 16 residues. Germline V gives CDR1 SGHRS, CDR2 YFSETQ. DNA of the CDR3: TGCGCCAGCAGCTTGGAGTCCAGGGGGTTGCTAGAGACCCAGTACTTC. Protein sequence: CASSLESRGLLETQYF.

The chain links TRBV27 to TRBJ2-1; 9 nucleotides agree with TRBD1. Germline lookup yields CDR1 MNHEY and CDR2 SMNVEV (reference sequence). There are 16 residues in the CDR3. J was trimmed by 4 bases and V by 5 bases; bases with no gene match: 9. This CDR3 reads CASSTVDRGQYNEQFF. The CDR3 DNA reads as TGTGCCAGCAGTACCGTGGACAGGGGTCAATACAATGAGCAGTTCTTC.

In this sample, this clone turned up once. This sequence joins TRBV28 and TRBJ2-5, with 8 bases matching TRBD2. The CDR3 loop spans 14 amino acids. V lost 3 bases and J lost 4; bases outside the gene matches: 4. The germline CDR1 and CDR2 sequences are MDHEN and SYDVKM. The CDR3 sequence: CASSFAGGRETQYF. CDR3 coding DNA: TGTGCCAGCAGTTTTGCGGGAGGCCGAGAGACCCAGTACTTC.

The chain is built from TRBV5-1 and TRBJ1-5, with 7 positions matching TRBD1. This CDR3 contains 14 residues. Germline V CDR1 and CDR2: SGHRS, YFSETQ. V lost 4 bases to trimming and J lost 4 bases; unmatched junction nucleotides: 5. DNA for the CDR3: TGCGCCAGCAGCCTCGGGACAGTAAATCAGCCCCAGCATTTT. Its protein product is CASSLGTVNQPQHF.

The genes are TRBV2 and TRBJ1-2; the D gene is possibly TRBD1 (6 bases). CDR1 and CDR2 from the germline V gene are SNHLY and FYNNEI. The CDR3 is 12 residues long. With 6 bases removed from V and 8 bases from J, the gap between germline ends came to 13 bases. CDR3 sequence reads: CASSHRDGGYTF. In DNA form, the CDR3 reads TGTGCCAGCAGCCACAGGGATGGAGGCTACACCTTC. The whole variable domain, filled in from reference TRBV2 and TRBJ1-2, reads EPEVTQTPSHQVTQMGQEVILRCVPISNHLYFYWYRQILGQKVEFLVSFYNNEISEKSEIFDDQFSVERPDGSNFTLKIRSTKLEDSAMYFCASSHRDGGYTFGSGTRLTVV.

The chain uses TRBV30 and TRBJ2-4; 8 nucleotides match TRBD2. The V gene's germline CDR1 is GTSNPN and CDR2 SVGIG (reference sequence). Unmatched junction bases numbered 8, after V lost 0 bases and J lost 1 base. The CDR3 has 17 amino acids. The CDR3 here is CAWSVRGIAGAKNIQYF. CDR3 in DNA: TGTGCCTGGAGTGTAAGGGGAATAGCGGGGGCCAAAAACATTCAGTACTTC.

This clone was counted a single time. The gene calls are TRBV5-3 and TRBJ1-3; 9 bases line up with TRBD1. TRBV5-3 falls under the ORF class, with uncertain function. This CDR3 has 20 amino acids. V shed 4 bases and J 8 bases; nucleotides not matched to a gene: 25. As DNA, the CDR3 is TGTGCCAGAAGCAGGGACAGGGCCCCGGATGCTTACTCGTCGCGATACACCATATATTTT. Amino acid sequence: CARSRDRAPDAYSSRYTIYF.

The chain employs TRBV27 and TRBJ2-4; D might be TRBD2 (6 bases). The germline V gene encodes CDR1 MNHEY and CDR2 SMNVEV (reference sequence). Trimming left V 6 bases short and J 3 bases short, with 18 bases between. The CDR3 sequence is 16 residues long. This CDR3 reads CASRSTTAGHKNIQYF. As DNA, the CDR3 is TGTGCCAGCAGATCAACCACGGCGGGGCACAAAAACATTCAGTACTTC.

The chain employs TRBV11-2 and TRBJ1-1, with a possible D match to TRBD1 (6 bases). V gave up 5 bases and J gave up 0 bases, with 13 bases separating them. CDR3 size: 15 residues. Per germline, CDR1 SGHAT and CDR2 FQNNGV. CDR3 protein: CASSQTTGVNTEAFF. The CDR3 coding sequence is TGTGCCAGCAGCCAGACGACAGGTGTGAACACTGAAGCTTTCTTT.

The CDR3 region has the DNA TGTGCCAGCAGCCCTCTAGCGGGAGATCAGCGTGGGCAGTACTTC. Its protein is CASSPLAGDQRGQYF. The chain joins TRBV13 to TRBJ2-7; 10 bases are a match to TRBD2. V shed 5 bases and J 9 bases; nucleotides not matched to a gene: 13. CDR1 PRHDT and CDR2 FYEKMQ come from the germline V gene (reference sequence). The CDR3 consists of 15 residues.